Sequencing of this T cell receptor beta chain was carried out in a study of blood T cell repertoires in COVID-19. For the study at large: PBMCs, B-cell-depleted T cells, or T cells were the source of the cDNA or gDNA that made up the material.

CDR3 size: 15 residues. The germline V gene has CDR1 SGHTA and CDR2 FQGTGA. Trimming removed 5 bases at V and 1 base at J, with 14 bases between. TCRdb keeps only in-frame clones here, not all; method: immunoSEQ multiplex PCR. The sample consists of about 220,000 clones, 85% to 90% of them appearing once. The chain uses TRBV7-3 and TRBJ1-2, with D unresolved. Source material: PBMCs or T cells enriched from blood (not recorded which). The clonotype was recovered from a woman under 30 in a cohort exposed to, infected with or recovered from COVID-19 (not recorded which). CDR3 nucleotides: TGTGCCAGCAGCCCATCTAGGTCGGATAACTATGGCTACACCTTC. Its protein product is CASSPSRSDNYGYTF.